This T cell receptor (beta chain) was identified in a study of CD8 T cells in Susac syndrome. RNA was extracted with the RNeasy kit, and a quantity of roughly 0.45 to 1 ug was reverse transcribed using random hexamers. A single record per CDR3 protein comes from TCRdb applying MiXCR to the immunoSEQ multiplex PCR reads. The sample has some 120,000 distinct CDR3 sequences; around 94% are singletons. CDR3 length equals 17 residues. V lost 5 bases, J lost 3 bases, and 13 bases stayed unmatched. Per the germline V gene, CDR1 is ENHRY and CDR2 is SYGVKD. The gene calls are TRBV10-3 and TRBJ1-1; TRBD1 matches 9 bases. The TCR comes from a human donor with multiple sclerosis. What was sequenced was CD4+ T cells from PBMCs. The CDR3 is CAISRPHTGGADTEAFF. The CDR3 nucleotides are TGTGCCATCAGTAGGCCCCACACAGGGGGCGCGGACACTGAAGCTTTCTTT.